The clone carrying this TCR beta chain has only a few counts. Its matching antigen is unknown. These gene names are mouse names. The read ends 4 residues before the CDR3 terminus; that terminus is restored from the germline J gene. CDR1 SGHDT and CDR2 FRDEAV come from the germline V gene. The length of the CDR3 is 14 residues. The sample belongs to a study of CD8+ T cells in alopecia areata. Study in general: Roughly 6-10-week-old female C3H/HeJ mice were grafted with skin from spontaneously alopecic approximately 6-13-month-old C3H/HeJ graft donors. Overall study results and limits: Higher clonality and more expanded CD8+ clones appeared in lesional than normal scalp.

Sequencing templates came from extracted RNA that was reverse transcribed into cDNA. Only in-frame clones appear in the TCRdb table, and some are missing; sequencing was by immunoSEQ multiplex PCR. There are around 20,000 clones in the sample, none observed a single time. Combined cutaneous lymph node cells underwent sorting by CD4, CD8alpha, NKG2D, NKG2ACE and additional markers. Material for sequencing was CD8+ T cells sorted from a lymph node. J is TRBJ2-5 and V is TRBV14, with 12 bases lining up with TRBD1. This TCR derives from a C3H/HeJ mouse with alopecia areata. For this mouse line, the MHC haplotype is H2-k. CDR3 DNA (partial): TGTGCCAGCAGTTGGGGACAGGGGGCTGAC. Translation gives CASSWGQGAD. In full, the CDR3 is CASSWGQGADTQYF.